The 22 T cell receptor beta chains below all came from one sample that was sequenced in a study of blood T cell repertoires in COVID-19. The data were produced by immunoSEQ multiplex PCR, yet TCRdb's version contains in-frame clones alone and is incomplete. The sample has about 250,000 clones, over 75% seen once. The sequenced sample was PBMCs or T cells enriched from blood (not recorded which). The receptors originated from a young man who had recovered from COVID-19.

The CDR3 loop is CASSLAGSVGELFF. CDR3 sequence (DNA): TGCGCCAGCAGCTTGGCCGGGAGCGTAGGGGAGCTGTTTTTT. The V call is TRBV5-1, the J call TRBJ2-2; tentatively, D is TRBD2 (6 bases). Germline CDR1 reads SGHRS; CDR2 reads YFSETQ. V was clipped by 0 bases and J by 8 bases, with 11 bases between them. The length of the CDR3 is 14 residues.

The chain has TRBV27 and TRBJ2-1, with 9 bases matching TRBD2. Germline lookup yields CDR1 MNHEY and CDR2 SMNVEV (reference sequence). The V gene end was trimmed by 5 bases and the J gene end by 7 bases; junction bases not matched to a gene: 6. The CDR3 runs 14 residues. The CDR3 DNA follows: TGTGCCAGCAGTCTGCGGGGGGGCCGAAATGAGCAGTTCTTC. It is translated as CASSLRGGRNEQFF.

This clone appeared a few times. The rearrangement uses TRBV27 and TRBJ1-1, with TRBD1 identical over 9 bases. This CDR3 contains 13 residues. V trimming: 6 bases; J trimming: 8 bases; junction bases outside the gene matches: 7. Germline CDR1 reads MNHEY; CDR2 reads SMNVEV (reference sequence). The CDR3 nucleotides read TGTGCCAGCAGCCTGTACGGGACAGGGGAAGCTTTCTTT. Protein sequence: CASSLYGTGEAFF.

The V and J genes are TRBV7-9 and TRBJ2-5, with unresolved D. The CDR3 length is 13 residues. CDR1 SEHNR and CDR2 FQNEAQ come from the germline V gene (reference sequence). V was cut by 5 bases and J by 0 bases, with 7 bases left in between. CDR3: CASSPDYQETQYF. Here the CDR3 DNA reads TGTGCCAGCAGCCCAGACTACCAAGAGACCCAGTACTTC.

The CDR3 bases are TGTGCCAGCAGCTTAAGCGGTATCCCCACAGATACGCAGTATTTT. Its protein product is CASSLSGIPTDTQYF. The chain combines TRBV7-8 with TRBJ2-3, with D perhaps matching TRBD2 (5 bases). The CDR3 spans 15 residues. Germline V gives CDR1 SGHVS, CDR2 FQNEAQ. V lost 2 bases to trimming and J lost 2 bases, with 11 bases between them.

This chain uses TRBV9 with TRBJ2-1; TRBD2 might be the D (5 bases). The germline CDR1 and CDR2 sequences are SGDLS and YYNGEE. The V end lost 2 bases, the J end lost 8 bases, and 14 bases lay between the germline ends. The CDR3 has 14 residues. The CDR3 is CASSVSSWIDEQFF. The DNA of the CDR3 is TGTGCCAGCAGCGTGTCTAGCTGGATCGATGAGCAGTTCTTC.

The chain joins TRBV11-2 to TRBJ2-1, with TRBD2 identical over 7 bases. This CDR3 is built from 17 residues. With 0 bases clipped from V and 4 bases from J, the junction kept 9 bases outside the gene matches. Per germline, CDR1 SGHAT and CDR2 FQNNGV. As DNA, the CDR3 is TGTGCCAGCAGCTTAGAGGGCCTAGCGGAGGGGTACAATGAGCAGTTCTTC. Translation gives CASSLEGLAEGYNEQFF.

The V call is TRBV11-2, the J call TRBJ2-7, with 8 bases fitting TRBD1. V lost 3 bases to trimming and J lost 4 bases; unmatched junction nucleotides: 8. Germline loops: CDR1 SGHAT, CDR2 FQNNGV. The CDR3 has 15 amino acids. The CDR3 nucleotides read TGTGCCAGCAGCTTGGGGACAGGATTTTTTTACGAGCAGTACTTC. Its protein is CASSLGTGFFYEQYF. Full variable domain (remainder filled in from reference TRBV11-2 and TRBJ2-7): EAGVAQSPRYKIIEKRQSVAFWCNPISGHATLYWYQQILGQGPKLLIQFQNNGVVDDSQLPKDRFSAERLKGVDSTLKIQPAKLEDSAVYLCASSLGTGFFYEQYFGPGTRLTVT.

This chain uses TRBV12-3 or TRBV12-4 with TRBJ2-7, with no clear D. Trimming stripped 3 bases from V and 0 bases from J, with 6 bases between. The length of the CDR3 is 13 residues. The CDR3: CASSFAPSYEQYF. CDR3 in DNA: TGTGCCAGCAGTTTTGCGCCCTCCTACGAGCAGTACTTC.

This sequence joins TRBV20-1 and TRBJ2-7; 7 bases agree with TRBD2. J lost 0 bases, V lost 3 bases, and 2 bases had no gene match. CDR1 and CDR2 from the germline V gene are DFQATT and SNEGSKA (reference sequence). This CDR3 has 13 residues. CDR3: CSASRGVSYEQYF. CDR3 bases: TGCAGTGCTAGTCGGGGGGTCTCCTACGAGCAGTACTTC.

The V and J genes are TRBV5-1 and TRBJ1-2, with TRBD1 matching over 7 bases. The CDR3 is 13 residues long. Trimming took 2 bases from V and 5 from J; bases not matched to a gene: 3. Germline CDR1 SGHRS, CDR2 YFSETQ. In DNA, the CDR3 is TGCGCCAGCAGCTTAGGGACAGAGTATGGCTACACCTTC. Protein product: CASSLGTEYGYTF.

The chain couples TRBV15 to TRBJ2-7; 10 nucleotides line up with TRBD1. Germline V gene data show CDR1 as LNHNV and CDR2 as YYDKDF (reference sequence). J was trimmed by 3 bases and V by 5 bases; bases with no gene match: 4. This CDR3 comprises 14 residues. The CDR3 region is CATSWGTGVYEQYF. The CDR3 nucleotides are TGTGCCACCAGCTGGGGGACAGGGGTCTACGAGCAGTACTTC. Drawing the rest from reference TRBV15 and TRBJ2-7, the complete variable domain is DAMVIQNPRYQVTQFGKPVTLSCSQTLNHNVMYWYQQKSSQAPKLLFHYYDKDFNNEADTPDNFQSRRPNTSFCFLDIRSPGLGDTAMYLCATSWGTGVYEQYFGPGTRLTVT.

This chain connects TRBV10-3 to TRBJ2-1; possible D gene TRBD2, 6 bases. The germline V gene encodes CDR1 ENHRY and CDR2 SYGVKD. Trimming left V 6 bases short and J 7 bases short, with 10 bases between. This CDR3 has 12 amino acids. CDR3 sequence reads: CAIRREVNEQFF. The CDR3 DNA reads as TGTGCCATCAGAAGGGAGGTAAATGAGCAGTTCTTC.

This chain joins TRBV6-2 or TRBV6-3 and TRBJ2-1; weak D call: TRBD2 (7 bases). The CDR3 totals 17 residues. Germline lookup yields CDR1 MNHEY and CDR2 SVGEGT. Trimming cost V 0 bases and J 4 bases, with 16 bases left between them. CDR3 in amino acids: CASSYSIWGGAYNEQFF. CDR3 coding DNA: TGTGCCAGCAGTTACTCTATCTGGGGGGGGGCATACAATGAGCAGTTCTTC.

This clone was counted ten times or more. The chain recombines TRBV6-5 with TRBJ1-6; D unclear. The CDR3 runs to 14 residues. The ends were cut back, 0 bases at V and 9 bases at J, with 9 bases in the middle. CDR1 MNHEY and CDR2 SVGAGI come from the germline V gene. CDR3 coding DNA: TGTGCCAGCAGTTACTCTCACGGGGTTTCACCCCTCCACTTT. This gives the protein CASSYSHGVSPLHF.

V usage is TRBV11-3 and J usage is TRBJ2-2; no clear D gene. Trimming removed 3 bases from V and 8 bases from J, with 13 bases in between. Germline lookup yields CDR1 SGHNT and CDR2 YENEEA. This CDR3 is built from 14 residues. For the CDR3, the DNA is TGTGCCAGCAGCTTGATAGGTTTGACTGGGGAGCTGTTTTTT. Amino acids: CASSLIGLTGELFF. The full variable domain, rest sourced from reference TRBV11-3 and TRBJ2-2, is EAGVVQSPRYKIIEKKQPVAFWCNPISGHNTLYWYLQNLGQGPELLIRYENEEAVDDSQLPKDRFSAERLKGVDSTLKIQPAELGDSAVYLCASSLIGLTGELFFGEGSRLTVL.

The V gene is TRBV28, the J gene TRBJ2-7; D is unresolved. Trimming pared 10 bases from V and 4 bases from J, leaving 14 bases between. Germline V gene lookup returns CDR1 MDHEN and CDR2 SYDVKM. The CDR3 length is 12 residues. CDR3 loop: CATREELYEQYF. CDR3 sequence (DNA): TGTGCCACCCGAGAGGAGTTATACGAGCAGTACTTC.

The CDR3 DNA follows: TGTGCCAGCAGTTACTCTCCGGAGGTGGGCAATCAGCCCCAGCATTTT. Encoded protein: CASSYSPEVGNQPQHF. The rearrangement links TRBV6-5 to TRBJ1-5; D is ambiguous. V gave up 0 bases and J gave up 2 bases, with 11 bases separating them. Germline-derived CDR1 and CDR2 are MNHEY and SVGAGI. The CDR3 contains 16 residues.

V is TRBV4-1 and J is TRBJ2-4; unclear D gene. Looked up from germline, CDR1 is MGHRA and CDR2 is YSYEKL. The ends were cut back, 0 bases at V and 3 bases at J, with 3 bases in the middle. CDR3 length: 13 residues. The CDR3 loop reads CASSQELKNIQYF. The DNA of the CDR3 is TGCGCCAGCAGCCAAGAACTCAAAAACATTCAGTACTTC.

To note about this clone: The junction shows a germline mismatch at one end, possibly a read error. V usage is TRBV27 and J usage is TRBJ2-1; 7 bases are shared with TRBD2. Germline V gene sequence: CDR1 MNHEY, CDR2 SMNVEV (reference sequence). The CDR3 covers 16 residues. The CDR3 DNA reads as TGTGCCAGTAGTTGGGGGGGAGCCCTACTTTACAATGAGCAGTTCTTC. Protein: CASSWGGALLYNEQFF.

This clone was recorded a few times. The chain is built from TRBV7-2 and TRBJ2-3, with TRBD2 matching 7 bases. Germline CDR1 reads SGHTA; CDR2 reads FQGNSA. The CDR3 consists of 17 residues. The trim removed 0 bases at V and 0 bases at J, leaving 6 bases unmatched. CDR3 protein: CASSLAPTSFSTDTQYF. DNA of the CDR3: TGTGCCAGCAGCTTAGCCCCGACTAGCTTTAGCACAGATACGCAGTATTTT.

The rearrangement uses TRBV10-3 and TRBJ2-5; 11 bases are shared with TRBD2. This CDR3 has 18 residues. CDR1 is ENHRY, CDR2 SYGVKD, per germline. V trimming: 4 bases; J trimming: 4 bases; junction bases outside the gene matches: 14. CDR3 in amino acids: CAISGTGTSGVSLETQYF. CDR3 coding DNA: TGTGCCATCAGTGGAACTGGGACTAGCGGAGTAAGTTTAGAGACCCAGTACTTC.